This is a list of T cell receptor beta chains from one sample in a study of T cell repertoires in cytomegalovirus infection. TCRdb processed the reads anew with MiXCR; each CDR3 protein has one entry. There are approximately 350,000 distinct CDR3 sequences in the sample; about 34% occur only once, and roughly 13% lies in the top ten. The antigens these receptors bind are not known. The sample here was cultured PBMCs, taken from culture after CMV antigen stimulation. The receptors were sampled from a human donor in good health (CMV status not recorded). Some clones in this sample may be carry-over from other donors' samples. Each CDR3 is given with its conserved first and last residue. The order of the fields is V gene, J gene, clone size, CDR3 length, D gene, CDR3 DNA, CDR3 protein. The D gene is left open where the match is weak. Expanded clones are given a class, and other clones once, few, many or no size at all.

V gene: TRBV20-1
J gene: TRBJ2-3
clone size: -
CDR3 length: 16
D gene: -
CDR3 DNA: TGCAGTGCCCCCCCGCAGGTGGAGTTAAGCACAGATACGCAGTATTTT
CDR3 protein: CSAPPQVELSTDTQYF

V gene: TRBV7-2
J gene: TRBJ2-1
clone size: many
CDR3 length: 16
D gene: -
CDR3 DNA: TGTGCCAGCAGCGCGGAGCTCCTCGGGGCCTTGAATGAGCAGTTCTTC
CDR3 protein: CASSAELLGALNEQFF

V gene: TRBV27
J gene: TRBJ2-7
clone size: -
CDR3 length: 15
D gene: TRBD1
CDR3 DNA: TGTGCCAGCAGTCTAAAACCGGGACAGGGGATAATAGAGTACTTC
CDR3 protein: CASSLKPGQGIIEYF

V gene: TRBV5-6
J gene: TRBJ1-4
clone size: -
CDR3 length: 13
D gene: -
CDR3 DNA: TGTGCCAACAGCTTGCCGAACCAGGAAAAACTGGTTTTT
CDR3 protein: CANSLPNQEKLVF

V gene: TRBV28
J gene: TRBJ1-1
clone size: few
CDR3 length: 16
D gene: TRBD1
CDR3 DNA: TGTGCCAGCAGCCCTCTCAGGGGGACGATGAACACTGAAGCTTTCTTT
CDR3 protein: CASSPLRGTMNTEAFF

V gene: TRBV7-2
J gene: TRBJ1-1
clone size: -
CDR3 length: 16
D gene: -
CDR3 DNA: TGTGCCAGCAGCTTGAGCCAGAGAGGCACTTACGGAGAGGCTTTCTTT
CDR3 protein: CASSLSQRGTYGEAFF

V gene: TRBV2
J gene: TRBJ2-3
clone size: many
CDR3 length: 16
D gene: -
CDR3 DNA: TGTGCCAGCAGTGAAGCAAGGGACGGGAGCACAGATACGCAGTATTTT
CDR3 protein: CASSEARDGSTDTQYF

V gene: TRBV7-6
J gene: TRBJ2-1
clone size: -
CDR3 length: 19
D gene: TRBD2
CDR3 DNA: TGTGCCAGCAGCTTAGTTGATTTGAGCGGGAGGGTCATCTACAATGAGCAGTTCTTC
CDR3 protein: CASSLVDLSGRVIYNEQFF

V gene: TRBV14
J gene: TRBJ2-1
clone size: -
CDR3 length: 17
D gene: TRBD2
CDR3 DNA: TGTGCCAGCAGCCAACTCCCCCGAGCGGGAGGGCTACAAGAGCAGTTCTTC
CDR3 protein: CASSQLPRAGGLQEQFF

V gene: TRBV19
J gene: TRBJ1-5
clone size: -
CDR3 length: 14
D gene: -
CDR3 DNA: TGTGCCAGTAACCAGGACAGCCTAAATCAGCCCCAGCATTTT
CDR3 protein: CASNQDSLNQPQHF

V gene: TRBV19
J gene: TRBJ2-6
clone size: few
CDR3 length: 16
D gene: TRBD1
CDR3 DNA: TGTGCCAGTAGACGACAGGGGAATTCTGGGGCCAACGTCCTGACTTTC
CDR3 protein: CASRRQGNSGANVLTF

V gene: TRBV6-1
J gene: TRBJ2-1
clone size: -
CDR3 length: 15
D gene: TRBD2
CDR3 DNA: TGTGCCAGCAGTGATTTTAGCGGGAAATTCAATGAGCAGTTCTTC
CDR3 protein: CASSDFSGKFNEQFF

V gene: TRBV7-2
J gene: TRBJ1-6
clone size: many
CDR3 length: 15
D gene: -
CDR3 DNA: TGTGCCAGCAGCCAACAGGGTGAGGGTAATTCACCCCTCCACTTT
CDR3 protein: CASSQQGEGNSPLHF

V gene: TRBV20-1
J gene: TRBJ2-5
clone size: -
CDR3 length: 17
D gene: TRBD2
CDR3 DNA: TGCAGTGCTAGTAGGCCGGGACTAGCGGGAGGAGGAGAGACCCAGTACTTC
CDR3 protein: CSASRPGLAGGGETQYF

V gene: TRBV7-2
J gene: TRBJ2-5
clone size: many
CDR3 length: 14
D gene: -
CDR3 DNA: TGTGCCAGCAGCTTGGGCAGCCCCCCAGAGACCCAGTACTTC
CDR3 protein: CASSLGSPPETQYF

V gene: TRBV5-6
J gene: TRBJ2-7
clone size: -
CDR3 length: 16
D gene: TRBD2
CDR3 DNA: TGTGCCAGCAGCTCCAGACTAGCGGGACGGACCTACGAGCAGTACTTC
CDR3 protein: CASSSRLAGRTYEQYF

V gene: TRBV28
J gene: TRBJ2-7
clone size: -
CDR3 length: 16
D gene: -
CDR3 DNA: TGTGCCAGCAGCCCGAGTGAGTGGGAGAAGGCCTACGAGCAGTACTTC
CDR3 protein: CASSPSEWEKAYEQYF

V gene: TRBV11-2
J gene: TRBJ2-7
clone size: -
CDR3 length: 13
D gene: -
CDR3 DNA: TGTGCCAGCAGCAATATGGTGGGTTCCGAGCAGTACTTC
CDR3 protein: CASSNMVGSEQYF

V gene: TRBV20-1
J gene: TRBJ2-7
clone size: -
CDR3 length: 13
D gene: -
CDR3 DNA: TGCAGTGCTCCGAAGGAGGGAGCCTACGAGCAGTACTTC
CDR3 protein: CSAPKEGAYEQYF

V gene: TRBV19
J gene: TRBJ2-1
clone size: few
CDR3 length: 13
D gene: TRBD2
CDR3 DNA: TGTGCCAGTAGTATACTAGCGGGGGAAGAGCAGTTCTTC
CDR3 protein: CASSILAGEEQFF

V gene: TRBV6-5
J gene: TRBJ1-1
clone size: -
CDR3 length: 15
D gene: -
CDR3 DNA: TGTGCCAGCAGTTACTCGGTCATGCTGAACACTGAAGCTTTCTTT
CDR3 protein: CASSYSVMLNTEAFF

V gene: TRBV7-2
J gene: TRBJ1-3
clone size: -
CDR3 length: 16
D gene: -
CDR3 DNA: TGTGCCAGCAGCTCGGGGCCCACAGCGTCTGGAAACACCATATATTTT
CDR3 protein: CASSSGPTASGNTIYF

V gene: TRBV28
J gene: TRBJ2-7
clone size: -
CDR3 length: 13
D gene: TRBD1
CDR3 DNA: TGTGCCAGCAGTCAGACAGGGTCCAACGAGCAGTACTTC
CDR3 protein: CASSQTGSNEQYF

V gene: TRBV28
J gene: TRBJ1-2
clone size: many
CDR3 length: 12
D gene: -
CDR3 DNA: TGTGTTGTTGGCGTCGCTAACTATGGCTACACCTTC
CDR3 protein: CVVGVANYGYTF

V gene: TRBV19
J gene: TRBJ2-1
clone size: few
CDR3 length: 14
D gene: -
CDR3 DNA: TGTGCCAGCAGGGTGGGGGTTACCTACAATGAGCAGTTCTTC
CDR3 protein: CASRVGVTYNEQFF

V gene: TRBV12-3/TRBV12-4
J gene: TRBJ2-3
clone size: -
CDR3 length: 13
D gene: -
CDR3 DNA: TGTGCCAGCAGAGTGTTTAGCACAGATACGCAGTATTTT
CDR3 protein: CASRVFSTDTQYF

V gene: TRBV7-2
J gene: TRBJ2-1
clone size: few
CDR3 length: 14
D gene: -
CDR3 DNA: TGTGCCAGCAGCTTACAGGTGGGGTCGGCGGGGCAGTTCTTC
CDR3 protein: CASSLQVGSAGQFF

V gene: TRBV6-5
J gene: TRBJ2-7
clone size: -
CDR3 length: 15
D gene: -
CDR3 DNA: TGTGCCAGCAGTCCCCCGGGACCCCGGGCCTACGAGCAGTACTTC
CDR3 protein: CASSPPGPRAYEQYF

V gene: TRBV7-2
J gene: TRBJ2-5
clone size: -
CDR3 length: 13
D gene: -
CDR3 DNA: TGTGCCAGCAGCCGGGACATACAAGAGACCCAGTACTTC
CDR3 protein: CASSRDIQETQYF

V gene: TRBV4-3
J gene: TRBJ1-6
clone size: -
CDR3 length: 14
D gene: -
CDR3 DNA: TGCGCCAGCAGCCAAGAAACCGGGTTGGGTCCCCTCCACTTT
CDR3 protein: CASSQETGLGPLHF

V gene: TRBV19
J gene: TRBJ1-1
clone size: -
CDR3 length: 11
D gene: -
CDR3 DNA: TGTGCCAGTAGTTGGGGCACTGAAGCTTTCTTT
CDR3 protein: CASSWGTEAFF

V gene: TRBV2
J gene: TRBJ2-1
clone size: many
CDR3 length: 16
D gene: TRBD1
CDR3 DNA: TGTGCCAGCAGTGAAGGTTTAGGGACAGCCTACAATGAGCAGTTCTTC
CDR3 protein: CASSEGLGTAYNEQFF

V gene: TRBV5-1
J gene: TRBJ1-1
clone size: -
CDR3 length: 16
D gene: -
CDR3 DNA: TGCGCCAGCAGATCTATAGGGGGGAGAGGGAACACTGAAGCTTTCTTT
CDR3 protein: CASRSIGGRGNTEAFF

V gene: TRBV7-2
J gene: TRBJ2-7
clone size: many
CDR3 length: 16
D gene: TRBD1
CDR3 DNA: TGTGCCAGCAGCGCGGGACAGGGAAGAGGAACGTACGAGCAGTACTTC
CDR3 protein: CASSAGQGRGTYEQYF

V gene: TRBV12-3/TRBV12-4
J gene: TRBJ1-2
clone size: few
CDR3 length: 14
D gene: TRBD1
CDR3 DNA: TGTGCCAGCAGTGAGCGCGGGACAGTGAATGGCTACACCTTC
CDR3 protein: CASSERGTVNGYTF